What follows are 14 T cell receptor beta chains derived from one specimen sequenced in a study of technical replicates of blood from a few donors. Here immunoSEQ multiplex PCR was the method, and the copy in TCRdb shows in-frame clones only, minus some. The sample shows about 62,000 clones, over 75% of them seen only once. Material for sequencing was PBMCs. The receptors originated from a human donor in good health. Some clones in this sample may be carry-over from other donors' samples.

This chain joins TRBV9 and TRBJ1-2; no clear D. Germline V CDR1 and CDR2: SGDLS, YYNGEE. Trimming removed 3 bases at V and 6 bases at J, with 12 bases between. This CDR3 is built from 13 residues. CDR3 nucleotides: TGTGCCAGCAGCGCCGCGGTCCCCGATGGCTACACCTTC. Translation gives CASSAAVPDGYTF.

The DNA for the CDR3 is TGCGCCAGCAGCCAAGGGCGGGGGACTACCTACGAGCAGTACTTC. Translation: CASSQGRGTTYEQYF. The V call is TRBV4-1, the J call TRBJ2-7; TRBD2 matches 7 bases. The CDR3 loop spans 15 amino acids. The trim removed 1 base at V and 2 bases at J, leaving 5 bases unmatched. CDR1 is MGHRA, CDR2 YSYEKL, per germline.

The rearrangement links TRBV21-1 to TRBJ1-5; the table's TRBD1 call for D was not verified on the DNA. TRBV21-1 is recorded as a pseudogene. This CDR3 has 18 amino acids. CDR3 residues: CASSNRRQFVYSNQPQHF. For the CDR3, the DNA is TGTGCCAGCAGCAACCGAAGACAGTTCGTTTATAGCAATCAGCCCCAGCATTTT.

The V and J genes are TRBV5-6 and TRBJ2-7, with D unresolved. The CDR3 has 11 residues. With 2 bases removed from V and 4 bases from J, the gap between germline ends came to 4 bases. Germline V CDR1 and CDR2: SGHDT, YYEEEE. The CDR3 region is CASSFQYEQYF. The DNA of the CDR3 is TGTGCCAGCAGCTTTCAGTACGAGCAGTACTTC.

V and J are TRBV14 and TRBJ2-5, with 7 bases lining up with TRBD1. Germline V gene data show CDR1 as SGHDN and CDR2 as FVKESK. CDR3 length equals 18 residues. The junction had 13 bases not matched to a gene; V was cut back by 3 bases and J by 0 bases. This CDR3 is CASSQGIHRGLYQETQYF. In DNA form, the CDR3 reads TGTGCCAGCAGCCAGGGAATTCACAGGGGCCTGTACCAAGAGACCCAGTACTTC. Complete variable domain (other parts from reference TRBV14 and TRBJ2-5): EAGVTQFPSHSVIEKGQTVTLRCDPISGHDNLYWYRRVMGKEIKFLLHFVKESKQDESGMPNNRFLAERTGGTYSTLKVQPAELEDSGVYFCASSQGIHRGLYQETQYFGPGTRLLVL.

DNA of the CDR3: TGTGCTAGTGCCGCGGACAGCTTCTACAATGAGCAGTTCTTC. Translated, it gives CASAADSFYNEQFF. The rearrangement uses TRBV12-5 and TRBJ2-1; D might be TRBD1 (6 bases). V was clipped by 7 bases and J by 3 bases, with 13 bases between them. The CDR3 sequence is 14 residues long. Germline loops: CDR1 LGHNT, CDR2 FRNRAP.

The chain couples TRBV12-5 to TRBJ1-5, with D possibly being TRBD1 (6 bases). Between the trimmed V and J ends, which lost 1 base and 6 bases, there was a span of 7 bases. Germline V CDR1 and CDR2: LGHNT, FRNRAP. The CDR3 covers 13 residues. CDR3 sequence reads: CASGLGDTQPQHF. The CDR3 DNA sequence: TGTGCTAGTGGTTTGGGGGACACTCAGCCCCAGCATTTT. Combining the CDR3 with reference TRBV12-5 and TRBJ1-5 gives the whole variable domain DARVTQTPRHKVTEMGQEVTMRCQPILGHNTVFWYRQTMMQGLELLAYFRNRAPLDDSGMPKDRFSAEMPDATLATLKIQPSEPRDSAVYFCASGLGDTQPQHFGDGTRLSIL.

V usage is TRBV11-3 and J usage is TRBJ2-7, with TRBD2 identical over 10 bases. V shed 5 bases, J shed 0 bases, and the junction held 1 base outside the gene matches. The CDR3 has 14 residues. Germline lookup yields CDR1 SGHNT and CDR2 YENEEA. The DNA for the CDR3 is TGTGCCAGCAGCCCTAGCGGGAGCTCCTACGAGCAGTACTTC. Translation gives CASSPSGSSYEQYF.

This chain links TRBV4-3 with TRBJ2-5; 7 bases fit TRBD2. V lost 0 bases and J lost 0; bases outside the gene matches: 7. There are 17 residues in the CDR3. Germline CDR1 LGHNA, CDR2 YSLEER. CDR3 in DNA: TGCGCCAGCAGCCAAGATGTGGGAGCGGGAAACCAAGAGACCCAGTACTTC. This sequence encodes CASSQDVGAGNQETQYF.

This clone is medium-sized (0.01 to 0.1%) by share. The chain recombines TRBV5-1 with TRBJ2-3; TRBD2 might be the D (6 bases). V lost 4 bases to trimming and J lost 2 bases, with 11 bases between them. The CDR3 totals 14 residues. CDR1 is SGHRS, CDR2 YFSETQ, per germline. CDR3 protein: CASSPEGSTDTQYF. The CDR3 DNA sequence: TGCGCCAGCAGCCCGGAGGGCTCCACAGATACGCAGTATTTT.

This chain joins TRBV19 and TRBJ2-2; the match to TRBD1 covers 7 bases. Germline CDR1 LNHDA, CDR2 SQIVND (reference sequence). After removal of 4 bases from V and 2 bases from J, the junction contained 10 bases not matched to a gene. There are 17 residues in the CDR3. CDR3: CASSTGQVRRNTGELFF. CDR3 in DNA: TGTGCCAGTAGTACCGGACAGGTCAGACGAAACACCGGGGAGCTGTTTTTT.

The chain has TRBV5-1 and TRBJ1-5; no reliable D call. The V gene lost 8 bases and the J gene lost 0 bases, with 9 bases spanning the gap. Germline-derived CDR1 and CDR2 are SGHRS and YFSETQ. There are 13 residues in the CDR3. As DNA, the CDR3 is TGCGCCAGTTCCCAGTATAGCAATCAGCCCCAGCATTTT. Residues: CASSQYSNQPQHF.

The chain uses TRBV4-1 and TRBJ2-2; TRBD2 aligns across 10 bases. The length of the CDR3 is 15 residues. Germline values: CDR1 MGHRA, CDR2 YSYEKL. Trimming at V came to 4 bases and at J to 3 bases, leaving 2 bases not matched to a gene. This CDR3 is CASSRLAGDTGELFF. The CDR3, as DNA: TGCGCCAGCAGCCGGCTAGCGGGGGACACCGGGGAGCTGTTTTTT.

This chain uses TRBV4-2 with TRBJ2-7; TRBD2 matches 8 bases. The length of the CDR3 is 18 residues. Trimming at V came to 0 bases and at J to 2 bases, leaving 12 bases not matched to a gene. Germline V CDR1 and CDR2: LGHNA, YNFKEQ. CDR3: CASSQDPQRGPLTYEQYF. CDR3 coding DNA: TGTGCCAGCAGCCAAGATCCCCAGCGGGGGCCCCTTACCTACGAGCAGTACTTC.